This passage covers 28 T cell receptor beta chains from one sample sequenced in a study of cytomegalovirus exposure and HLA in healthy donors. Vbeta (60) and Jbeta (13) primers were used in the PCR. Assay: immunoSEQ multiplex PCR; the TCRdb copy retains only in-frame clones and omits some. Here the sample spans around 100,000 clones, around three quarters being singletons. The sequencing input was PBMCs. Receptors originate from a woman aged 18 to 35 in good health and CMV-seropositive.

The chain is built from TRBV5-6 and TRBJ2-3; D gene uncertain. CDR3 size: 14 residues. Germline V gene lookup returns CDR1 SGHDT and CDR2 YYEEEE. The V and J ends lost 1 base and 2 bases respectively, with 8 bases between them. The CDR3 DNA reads TGTGCCAGCAGCTTGAGGCGGTACACAGATACGCAGTATTTT. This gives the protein CASSLRRYTDTQYF. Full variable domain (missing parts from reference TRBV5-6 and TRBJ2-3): DAGVTQSPTHLIKTRGQQVTLRCSPKSGHDTVSWYQQALGQGPQFIFQYYEEEERQRGNFPDRFSGHQFPNYSSELNVNALLLGDSALYLCASSLRRYTDTQYFGPGTRLTVL.

This chain's CDR3 is CASSITRGNTEAFF. In DNA, the CDR3 is TGTGCCAGTAGTATTACCAGGGGGAACACTGAAGCTTTCTTT. The rearrangement uses TRBV19 and TRBJ1-1; TRBD1 might be the D (6 bases). Germline CDR1 and CDR2: LNHDA and SQIVND (reference sequence). The length of the CDR3 is 14 residues. V dropped 3 bases and J dropped 1 base, with 9 bases sitting between them.

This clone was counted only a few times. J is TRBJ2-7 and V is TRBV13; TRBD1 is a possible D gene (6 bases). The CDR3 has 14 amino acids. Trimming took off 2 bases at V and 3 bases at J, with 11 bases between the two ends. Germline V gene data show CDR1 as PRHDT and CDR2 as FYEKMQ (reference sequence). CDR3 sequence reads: CASSLPGANYEQYF. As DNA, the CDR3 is TGTGCCAGCAGCTTACCAGGGGCCAACTACGAGCAGTACTTC. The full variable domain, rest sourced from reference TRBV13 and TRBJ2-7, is AAGVIQSPRHLIKEKRETATLKCYPIPRHDTVYWYQQGPGQDPQFLISFYEKMQSDKGSIPDRFSAQQFSDYHSELNMSSLELGDSALYFCASSLPGANYEQYFGPGTRLTVT.

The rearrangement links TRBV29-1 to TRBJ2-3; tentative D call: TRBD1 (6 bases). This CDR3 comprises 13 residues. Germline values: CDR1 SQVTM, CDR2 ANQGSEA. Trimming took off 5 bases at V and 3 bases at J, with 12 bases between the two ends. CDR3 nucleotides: TGCAGCGTTCCCGGGCAGGGGACAGATACGCAGTATTTT. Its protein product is CSVPGQGTDTQYF.

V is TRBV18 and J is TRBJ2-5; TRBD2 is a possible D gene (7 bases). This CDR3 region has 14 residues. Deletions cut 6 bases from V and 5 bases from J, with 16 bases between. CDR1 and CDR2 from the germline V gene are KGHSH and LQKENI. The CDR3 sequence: CASSDSGGAETQYF. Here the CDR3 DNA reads TGTGCCAGCTCCGACTCGGGGGGCGCGGAGACCCAGTACTTC. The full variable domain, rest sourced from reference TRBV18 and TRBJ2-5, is NAGVMQNPRHLVRRRGQEARLRCSPMKGHSHVYWYRQLPEEGLKFMVYLQKENIIDESGMPKERFSAEFPKEGPSILRIQQVVRGDSAAYFCASSDSGGAETQYFGPGTRLLVL.

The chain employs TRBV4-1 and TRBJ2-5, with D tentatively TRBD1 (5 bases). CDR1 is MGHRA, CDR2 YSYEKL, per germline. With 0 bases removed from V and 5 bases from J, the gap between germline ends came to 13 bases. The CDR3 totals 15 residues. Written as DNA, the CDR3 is TGCGCCAGCAGCCAAGATTGGCCAGGGTTGGAGACCCAGTACTTC. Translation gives CASSQDWPGLETQYF.

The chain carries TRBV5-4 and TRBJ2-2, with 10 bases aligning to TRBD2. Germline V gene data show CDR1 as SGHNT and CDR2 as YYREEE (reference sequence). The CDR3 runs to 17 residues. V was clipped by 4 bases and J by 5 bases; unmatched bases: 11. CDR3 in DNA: TGTGCCAGCAGCATGGGGCTAGCGGGAGTAGATACCGGGGAGCTGTTTTTT. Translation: CASSMGLAGVDTGELFF.

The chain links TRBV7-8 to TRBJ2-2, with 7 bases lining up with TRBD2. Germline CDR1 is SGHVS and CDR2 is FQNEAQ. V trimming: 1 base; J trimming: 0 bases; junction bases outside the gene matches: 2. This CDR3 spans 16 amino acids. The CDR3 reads CASSLVGGTNTGELFF. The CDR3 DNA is TGTGCCAGCAGCTTAGTGGGAGGGACGAACACCGGGGAGCTGTTTTTT.

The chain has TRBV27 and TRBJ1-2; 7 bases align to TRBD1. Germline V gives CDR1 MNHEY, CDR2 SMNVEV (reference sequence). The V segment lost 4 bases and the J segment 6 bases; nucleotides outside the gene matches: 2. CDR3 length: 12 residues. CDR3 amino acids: CASSSQGDGYTF. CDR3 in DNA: TGTGCCAGCAGTTCCCAGGGGGATGGCTACACCTTC.

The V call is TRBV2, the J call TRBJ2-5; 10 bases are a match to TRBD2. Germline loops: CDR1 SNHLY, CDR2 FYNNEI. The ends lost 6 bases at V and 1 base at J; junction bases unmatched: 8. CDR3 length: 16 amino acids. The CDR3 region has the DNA TGTGCCAGCAGACCCGGGACTAGCGCCTTCCAAGAGACCCAGTACTTC. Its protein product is CASRPGTSAFQETQYF.

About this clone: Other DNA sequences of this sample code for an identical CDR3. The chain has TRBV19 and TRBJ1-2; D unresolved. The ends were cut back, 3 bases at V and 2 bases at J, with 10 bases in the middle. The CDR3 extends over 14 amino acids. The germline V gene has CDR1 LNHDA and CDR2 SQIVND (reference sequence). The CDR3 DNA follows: TGTGCCAGTAGTATCCCGGGGATAAACTATGGCTACACCTTC. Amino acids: CASSIPGINYGYTF.

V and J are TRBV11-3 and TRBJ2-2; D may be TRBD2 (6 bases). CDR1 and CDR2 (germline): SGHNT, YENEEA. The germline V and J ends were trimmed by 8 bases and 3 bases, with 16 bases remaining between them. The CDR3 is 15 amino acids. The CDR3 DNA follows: TGTGCCAGCGGTCCCCGGAGGGCCCACACCGGGGAGCTGTTTTTT. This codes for CASGPRRAHTGELFF.

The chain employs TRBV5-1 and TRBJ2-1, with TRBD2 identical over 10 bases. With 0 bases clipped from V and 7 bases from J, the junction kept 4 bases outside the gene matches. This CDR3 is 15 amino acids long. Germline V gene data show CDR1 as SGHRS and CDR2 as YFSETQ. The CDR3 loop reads CASSLEAGGPNEQFF. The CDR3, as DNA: TGCGCCAGCAGCTTGGAAGCGGGAGGGCCGAATGAGCAGTTCTTC.

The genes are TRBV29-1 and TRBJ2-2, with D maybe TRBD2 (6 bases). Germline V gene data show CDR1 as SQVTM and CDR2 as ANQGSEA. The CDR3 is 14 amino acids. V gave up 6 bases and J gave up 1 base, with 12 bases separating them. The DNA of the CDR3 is TGCAGCGTCTCCGGGACTCTGAACACCGGGGAGCTGTTTTTT. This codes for CSVSGTLNTGELFF.

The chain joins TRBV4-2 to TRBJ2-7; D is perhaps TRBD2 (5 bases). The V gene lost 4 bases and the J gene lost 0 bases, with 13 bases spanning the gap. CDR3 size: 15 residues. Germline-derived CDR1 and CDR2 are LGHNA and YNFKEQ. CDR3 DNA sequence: TGTGCCAGCAGCCCCGGGGTAGCGAGCTCCTACGAGCAGTACTTC. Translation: CASSPGVASSYEQYF.

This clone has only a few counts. The chain's CDR3 is CASSFGSGYYEQYF. CDR3 sequence (DNA): TGTGCCAGCAGCTTTGGTAGCGGGTACTACGAGCAGTACTTC. The chain carries TRBV5-6 and TRBJ2-7; 7 bases fit TRBD2. The V gene end was trimmed by 2 bases and the J gene end by 3 bases; junction bases not matched to a gene: 5. From germline, CDR1 is SGHDT and CDR2 YYEEEE. This CDR3 region has 14 residues.

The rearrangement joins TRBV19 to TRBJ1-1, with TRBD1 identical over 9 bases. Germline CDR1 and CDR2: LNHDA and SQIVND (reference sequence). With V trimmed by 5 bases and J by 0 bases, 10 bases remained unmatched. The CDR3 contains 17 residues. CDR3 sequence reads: CASSPPGQGFMNTEAFF. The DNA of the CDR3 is TGTGCCAGTAGTCCACCGGGACAGGGTTTTATGAACACTGAAGCTTTCTTT.

CDR3 in DNA: TGTGCCAGCAGCTCACAGGGGGCGTACGAGCAGTACTTC. Encoded protein: CASSSQGAYEQYF. The rearrangement links TRBV6-6 to TRBJ2-7; TRBD1 agrees at 9 bases. Trimming took 6 bases from V and 4 from J; bases not matched to a gene: 4. The CDR3 runs to 13 residues. Germline-derived CDR1 and CDR2 are MNHNY and SVGAGI (reference sequence).

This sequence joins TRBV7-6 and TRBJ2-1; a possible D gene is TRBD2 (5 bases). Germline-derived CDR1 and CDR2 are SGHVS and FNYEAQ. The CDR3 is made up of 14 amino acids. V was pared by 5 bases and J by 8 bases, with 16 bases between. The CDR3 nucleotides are TGTGCCAGCAGCCCGGACGGACTGGGCGATGAGCAGTTCTTC. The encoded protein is CASSPDGLGDEQFF.

The CDR3 sequence is CAWSGSYTGELFF. The CDR3 DNA reads TGTGCCTGGAGTGGGAGTTACACCGGGGAGCTGTTTTTT. The rearrangement links TRBV30 to TRBJ2-2; D not certain. The CDR3 is 13 amino acids. Deletions cut 1 base from V and 3 bases from J, with 6 bases between. CDR1 and CDR2 (germline): GTSNPN, SVGIG (reference sequence).

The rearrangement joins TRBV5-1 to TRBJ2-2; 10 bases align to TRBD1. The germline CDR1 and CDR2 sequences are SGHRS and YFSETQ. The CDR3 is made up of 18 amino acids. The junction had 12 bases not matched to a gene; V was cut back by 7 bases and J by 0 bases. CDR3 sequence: CASGPGQGVRANTGELFF. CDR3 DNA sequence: TGCGCCAGCGGACCCGGACAGGGGGTTCGAGCGAACACCGGGGAGCTGTTTTTT.

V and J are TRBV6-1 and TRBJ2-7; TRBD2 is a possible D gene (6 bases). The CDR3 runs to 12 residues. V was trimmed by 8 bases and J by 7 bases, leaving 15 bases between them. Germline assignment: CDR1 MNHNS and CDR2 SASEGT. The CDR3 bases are TGTGCCAGCTGTGGACTATGGGGAGAGCAGTACTTC. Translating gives CASCGLWGEQYF.

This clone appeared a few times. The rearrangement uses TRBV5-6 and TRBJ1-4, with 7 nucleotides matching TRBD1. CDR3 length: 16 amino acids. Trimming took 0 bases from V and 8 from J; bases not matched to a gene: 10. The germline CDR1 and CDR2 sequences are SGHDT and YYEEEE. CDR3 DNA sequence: TGTGCCAGCAGCTTGGTATCGGCAGGGGGGCGCGAAAAACTGTTTTTT. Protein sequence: CASSLVSAGGREKLFF.

CDR3 nucleotide sequence: TGTGCCAGCAGCCCCCGCCCTACCTGGGATACGCAGTATTTT. It yields the protein CASSPRPTWDTQYF. The chain combines TRBV11-3 with TRBJ2-3; D unresolved. The V end was cut by 5 bases, the J end by 6 bases, with 15 bases between. Germline assignment: CDR1 SGHNT and CDR2 YENEEA. The CDR3 length is 14 residues.

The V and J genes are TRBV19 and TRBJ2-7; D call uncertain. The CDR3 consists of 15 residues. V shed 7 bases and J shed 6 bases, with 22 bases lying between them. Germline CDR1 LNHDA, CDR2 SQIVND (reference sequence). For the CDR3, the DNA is TGTGCCAGTACCCAAAATCTGGTAGCAGCCGGCGAGCAGTACTTC. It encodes CASTQNLVAAGEQYF.

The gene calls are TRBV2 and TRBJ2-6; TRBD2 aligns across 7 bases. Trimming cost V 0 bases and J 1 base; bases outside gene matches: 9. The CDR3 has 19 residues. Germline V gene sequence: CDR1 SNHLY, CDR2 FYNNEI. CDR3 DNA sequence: TGTGCCAGCAGTGAAGCGCCTGGACTAGTAGGTTCTGGGGCCAACGTCCTGACTTTC. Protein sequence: CASSEAPGLVGSGANVLTF. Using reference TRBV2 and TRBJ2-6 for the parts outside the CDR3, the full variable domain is EPEVTQTPSHQVTQMGQEVILRCVPISNHLYFYWYRQILGQKVEFLVSFYNNEISEKSEIFDDQFSVERPDGSNFTLKIRSTKLEDSAMYFCASSEAPGLVGSGANVLTFGAGSRLTVL.

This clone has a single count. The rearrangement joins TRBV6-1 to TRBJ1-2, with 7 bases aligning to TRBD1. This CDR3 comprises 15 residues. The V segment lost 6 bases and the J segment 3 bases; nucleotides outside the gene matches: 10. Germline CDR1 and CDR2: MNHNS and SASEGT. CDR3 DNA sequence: TGTGCCAGCAGCGTCACCGGGACAGCCTACTATGGCTACACCTTC. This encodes CASSVTGTAYYGYTF.

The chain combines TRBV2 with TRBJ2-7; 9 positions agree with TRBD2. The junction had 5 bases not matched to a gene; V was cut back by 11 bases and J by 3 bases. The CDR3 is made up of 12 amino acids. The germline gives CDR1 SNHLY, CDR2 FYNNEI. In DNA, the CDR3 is TGTGCCGGAAGGACTAGCGTCTACGAGCAGTACTTC. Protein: CAGRTSVYEQYF.